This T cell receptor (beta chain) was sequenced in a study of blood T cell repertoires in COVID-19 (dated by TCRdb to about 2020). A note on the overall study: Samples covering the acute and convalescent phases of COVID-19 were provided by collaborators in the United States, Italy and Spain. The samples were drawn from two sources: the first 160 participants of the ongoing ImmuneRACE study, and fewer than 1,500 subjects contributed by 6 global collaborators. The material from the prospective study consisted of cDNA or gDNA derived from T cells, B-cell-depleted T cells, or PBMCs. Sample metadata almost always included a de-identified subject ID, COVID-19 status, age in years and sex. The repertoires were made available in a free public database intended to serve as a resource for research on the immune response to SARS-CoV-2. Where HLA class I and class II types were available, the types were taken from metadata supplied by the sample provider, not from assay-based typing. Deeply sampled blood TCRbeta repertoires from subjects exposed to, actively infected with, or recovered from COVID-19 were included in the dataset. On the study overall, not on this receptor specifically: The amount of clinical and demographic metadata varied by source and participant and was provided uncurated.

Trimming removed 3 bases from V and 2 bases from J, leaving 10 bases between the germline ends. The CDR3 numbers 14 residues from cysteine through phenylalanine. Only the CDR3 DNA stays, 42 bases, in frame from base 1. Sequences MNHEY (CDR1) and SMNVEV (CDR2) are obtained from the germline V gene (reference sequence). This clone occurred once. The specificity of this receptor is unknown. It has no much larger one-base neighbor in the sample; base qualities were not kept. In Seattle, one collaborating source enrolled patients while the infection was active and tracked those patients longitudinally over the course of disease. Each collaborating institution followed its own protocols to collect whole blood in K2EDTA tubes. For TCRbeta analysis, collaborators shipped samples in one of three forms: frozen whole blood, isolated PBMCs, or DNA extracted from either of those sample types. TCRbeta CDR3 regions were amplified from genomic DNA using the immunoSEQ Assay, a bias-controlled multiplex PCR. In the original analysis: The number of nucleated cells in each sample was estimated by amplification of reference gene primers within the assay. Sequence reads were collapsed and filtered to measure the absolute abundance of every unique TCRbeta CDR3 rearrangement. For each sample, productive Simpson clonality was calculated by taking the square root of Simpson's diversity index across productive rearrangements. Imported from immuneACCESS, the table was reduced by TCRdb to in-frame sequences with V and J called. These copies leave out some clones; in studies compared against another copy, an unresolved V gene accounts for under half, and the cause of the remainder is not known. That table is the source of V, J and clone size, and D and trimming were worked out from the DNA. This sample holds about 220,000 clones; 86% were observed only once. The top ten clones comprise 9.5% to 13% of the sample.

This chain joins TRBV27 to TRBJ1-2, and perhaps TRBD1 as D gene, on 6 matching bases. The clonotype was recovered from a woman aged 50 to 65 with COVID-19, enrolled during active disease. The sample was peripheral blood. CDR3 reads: CASSLAGANYGYTF. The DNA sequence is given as TGTGCCAGCAGTTTGGCGGGGGCGAACTATGGCTACACCTTC.